This T cell receptor (beta chain) was sequenced during a study of cytotoxic CD8 clonotypes in ibrutinib-treated CLL. CDR3 length equals 16 residues. The germline V gene encodes CDR1 SEHNR and CDR2 FQNEAQ (reference sequence). Trimming shortened V by 1 base and J by 6 bases, and 18 bases separated the two germline ends. This table comes from immunoSEQ multiplex PCR, and its TCRdb copy is limited to in-frame clones, with some not included. Of hundreds of thousands of clones listed, roughly two thirds are singletons. For this clone: Its antigen is as yet unknown.

Points from the study as a whole: Treatment saw public clonotypes, which were uncommon, either contract or stay stable. Progressing patients had sampling times that differed from those of sustained-remission patients.

From cryopreserved PBMCs came about 2 micrograms of genomic DNA used for TCR beta libraries. This specimen was PBMCs, taken after 36 months of ibrutinib treatment. V usage is TRBV7-9 and J usage is TRBJ1-2; D call uncertain. This sequence was found in a human donor with chronic lymphocytic leukemia. CDR3 loop: CASSLDPGGRVDGYTF. As DNA, the CDR3 is TGTGCCAGCAGCTTAGACCCAGGAGGAAGGGTGGATGGCTACACCTTC.